The 25 T cell receptor beta chains below come from one sample, sequenced in a study of vaccination effects on CD4 cells after COVID-19. Researchers isolated CD4+ T cells once approximately ten days of culture had elapsed. The participants, recipients of two vaccine doses, got either BNT162b2 or mRNA-1273. Data came from immunoSEQ multiplex PCR; TCRdb stores just in-frame clones and leaves some out. This table has about 40,000 clones, about 67% appearing once. For these receptors, no antigen is known. Material: CD4+ T cells from PBMCs cultured without peptide, obtained after COVID-19 vaccination. All receptors come from a human donor who received a COVID-19 vaccine.

This clone showed up just once. The gene calls are TRBV5-1 and TRBJ2-5; D gene unclear. V lost 2 bases, J lost 2 bases, and 22 bases lay in between. Germline-derived CDR1 and CDR2 are SGHRS and YFSETQ. The CDR3 contains 18 residues. CDR3 amino acids: CASSLARTVNPTQETQYF. CDR3 coding DNA: TGCGCCAGCAGCTTAGCACGGACGGTAAACCCTACACAAGAGACCCAGTACTTC.

This clone turned up a few times. Different DNA sequences within this sample yield the same CDR3. This chain connects TRBV10-3 to TRBJ1-3, with D maybe TRBD1 (6 bases). The CDR3 length is 13 residues. With 6 bases removed from V and 0 bases from J, the gap between germline ends came to 6 bases. Germline values: CDR1 ENHRY, CDR2 SYGVKD. As DNA, the CDR3 is TGTGCCATCAGGGACAGCTCTGGAAACACCATATATTTT. It encodes CAIRDSSGNTIYF.

The chain carries TRBV19 and TRBJ2-5; weak D call: TRBD1 (6 bases). This CDR3 has 16 residues. Trimming removed 1 base at V and 2 bases at J, with 14 bases between. Germline values: CDR1 LNHDA, CDR2 SQIVND (reference sequence). The CDR3 here is CASSIGGQLLQETQYF. CDR3 DNA: TGTGCCAGTAGTATAGGGGGACAACTATTACAAGAGACCCAGTACTTC.

This chain links TRBV12-5 with TRBJ1-5; 7 bases agree with TRBD1. The CDR3 has 18 amino acids. The germline CDR1 and CDR2 sequences are LGHNT and FRNRAP. V was clipped by 4 bases and J by 3 bases; unmatched bases: 15. The CDR3: CASGSGQFYRTHNQPQHF. In DNA form, the CDR3 reads TGTGCTAGTGGTTCGGGACAGTTCTATCGCACCCACAATCAGCCCCAGCATTTT.

CDR3 residues: CASSQGGAGANVLTF. DNA for the CDR3: TGTGCCAGCAGCCAAGGGGGAGCTGGGGCCAACGTCCTGACTTTC. J is TRBJ2-6 and V is TRBV4-2, with D perhaps matching TRBD2 (5 bases). V was cut by 1 base and J by 2 bases, with 6 bases left in between. Germline values: CDR1 LGHNA, CDR2 YNFKEQ. The CDR3 runs to 15 residues.

The chain recombines TRBV5-1 with TRBJ2-5; D ambiguous. Deletions cut 1 base from V and 2 bases from J, with 9 bases between. Germline loops: CDR1 SGHRS, CDR2 YFSETQ. The CDR3 is made up of 14 amino acids. The CDR3 protein is CASSLTVGQETQYF. The CDR3 bases are TGCGCCAGCAGCTTGACAGTGGGACAAGAGACCCAGTACTTC. The full variable domain, with the rest looked up from reference TRBV5-1 and TRBJ2-5, is KAGVTQTPRYLIKTRGQQVTLSCSPISGHRSVSWYQQTPGQGLQFLFEYFSETQRNKGNFPGRFSGRQFSNSRSEMNVSTLELGDSALYLCASSLTVGQETQYFGPGTRLLVL.

The chain employs TRBV9 and TRBJ2-3; the match to TRBD2 covers 11 bases. The ends lost 0 bases at V and 4 bases at J; junction bases unmatched: 4. The CDR3 extends over 16 amino acids. Germline values: CDR1 SGDLS, CDR2 YYNGEE. The CDR3 DNA reads as TGTGCCAGCAGCGTAGTAGGTAGCGGGGGGGCAGATACGCAGTATTTT. It codes for CASSVVGSGGADTQYF. The full variable domain, in which reference TRBV9 and TRBJ2-3 provide the parts outside the CDR3, is DSGVTQTPKHLITATGQRVTLRCSPRSGDLSVYWYQQSLDQGLQFLIQYYNGEERAKGNILERFSAQQFPDLHSELNLSSLELGDSALYFCASSVVGSGGADTQYFGPGTRLTVL.

This chain connects TRBV23-1 to TRBJ2-7, with 7 bases lining up with TRBD2. TRBV23-1 carries the ORF label, with uncertain function. The CDR3 spans 17 residues. After removal of 0 bases from V and 2 bases from J, the junction contained 10 bases not matched to a gene. CDR3 sequence reads: CASSQSRVQRGTYEQYF. The CDR3 region has the DNA TGCGCCAGCAGTCAATCGAGGGTCCAGCGGGGTACCTACGAGCAGTACTTC.

This chain joins TRBV6-5 and TRBJ2-3, with D possibly being TRBD2 (5 bases). The V end lost 0 bases, the J end lost 2 bases, and 9 bases lay between the germline ends. The CDR3 runs to 15 residues. Germline-derived CDR1 and CDR2 are MNHEY and SVGAGI. The CDR3 DNA reads as TGTGCCAGCAGTTACTCTGAGGGATCCACAGATACGCAGTATTTT. Translated: CASSYSEGSTDTQYF.

The V gene is TRBV11-2, the J gene TRBJ2-7; D gene uncertain. The V gene's germline CDR1 is SGHAT and CDR2 FQNNGV. The ends were cut back, 4 bases at V and 0 bases at J, with 16 bases in the middle. This CDR3 has 16 residues. CDR3 coding DNA: TGTGCCAGCAGCTCGGCTGCTACCTATATCTCCTACGAGCAGTACTTC. Translated, it gives CASSSAATYISYEQYF.

In its sample, this clone was seen a few times. The chain links TRBV21-1 to TRBJ2-1; the table gives TRBD2 as D, unverified against the DNA. TRBV21-1 is an annotated pseudogene. This CDR3 has 19 residues. The CDR3 region has the DNA TGTGCCAGCAGCAAAGTGGACTCTAGCGGGAGGAACCGATACAATGAGCAGTTCTTC. This codes for CASSKVDSSGRNRYNEQFF.

J is TRBJ1-2 and V is TRBV7-8; D call uncertain. V was clipped by 3 bases and J by 3 bases, with 8 bases between them. The germline V gene has CDR1 SGHVS and CDR2 FQNEAQ. The CDR3 is 13 amino acids. The CDR3 DNA reads as TGTGCCAGCAGCTTCGCCAGCTACTATGGCTACACCTTC. Protein sequence: CASSFASYYGYTF.

The genes are TRBV10-1 and TRBJ2-1, with D tentatively TRBD1 (5 bases). The germline CDR1 and CDR2 sequences are WNHNN and SYGVQD (reference sequence). The CDR3 spans 13 residues. V was pared by 9 bases and J by 6 bases, with 15 bases between. The CDR3 sequence: CASTEDTVNEQFF. The DNA of the CDR3 is TGCGCCAGTACCGAGGACACAGTCAATGAGCAGTTCTTC.

V gene TRBV10-1 combines with J gene TRBJ2-2, with TRBD2 matching over 12 bases. With 6 bases clipped from V and 5 bases from J, the junction kept 1 base outside the gene matches. Per germline, CDR1 WNHNN and CDR2 SYGVQD (reference sequence). This CDR3 is 14 amino acids long. CDR3 region: CASRTSGRTGELFF. The CDR3 coding sequence is TGCGCCAGCAGGACTAGCGGGAGAACCGGGGAGCTGTTTTTT.

Details on this clone: The conserved closing phenylalanine or tryptophan is absent in this CDR3, likely reflecting a read error. Because the CDR3's place on the DNA is in doubt, the DNA is left out and the CDR3 is given as listed by TCRdb. The chain recombines TRBV3-1 (or the pseudogene TRBV3-2) with TRBJ2-3. Termini included, the CDR3 measures 11 amino acids. Germline V gives CDR1 LGHDT, CDR2 YNNKEL (reference sequence). CDR3 region: CASSQGDRRTV.

In this sample, this clone turned up a few times. This chain connects TRBV5-1 to TRBJ2-7; 7 bases agree with TRBD2. The CDR3 spans 15 residues. Germline V gives CDR1 SGHRS, CDR2 YFSETQ. Losses at the gene ends were 0 bases for V and 3 bases for J; bases not matched to a gene: 6. For the CDR3, the DNA is TGCGCCAGCAGCTTGGAACTAGCGCGGCTCTACGAGCAGTACTTC. Protein: CASSLELARLYEQYF.

CDR3 in DNA: TGTGCCAGCAGACCCGACAGAGCGGGGAATTCACCCCTCCACTTT. This gives the protein CASRPDRAGNSPLHF. The chain links TRBV27 to TRBJ1-6; possible D gene TRBD1, 5 bases. The CDR3 is 15 residues long. CDR1 MNHEY and CDR2 SMNVEV come from the germline V gene (reference sequence). V was pared by 6 bases and J by 7 bases, with 16 bases between.

The gene calls are TRBV10-1 and TRBJ1-1; D gene unclear. The CDR3 covers 14 residues. V was shortened by 2 bases and J by 4 bases, with 11 bases between the two germline ends. Germline V gene sequence: CDR1 WNHNN, CDR2 SYGVQD (reference sequence). The CDR3: CASSEVGRSTEAFF. Written as DNA, the CDR3 is TGCGCCAGCAGTGAGGTCGGGCGAAGCACTGAAGCTTTCTTT.

The V and J genes are TRBV7-6 and TRBJ1-3, with 8 bases fitting TRBD1. The CDR3 contains 16 residues. Trimming took 5 bases from V and 0 from J; bases not matched to a gene: 6. Germline values: CDR1 SGHVS, CDR2 FNYEAQ. The CDR3 loop reads CASSNPDRVSGNTIYF. CDR3 sequence (DNA): TGTGCCAGCAGCAATCCGGACAGGGTCTCTGGAAACACCATATATTTT.

This clone was picked up a small number of times. The genes are TRBV21-1 and TRBJ1-1; TRBD1, the D gene given by the table, was not confirmed from the DNA. TRBV21-1 is annotated as a pseudogene. This CDR3 comprises 17 residues. CDR3: CASSLQGARGMNTEAFF. The DNA for the CDR3 is TGTGCCAGCAGCTTACAGGGGGCGCGTGGTATGAACACTGAAGCTTTCTTT.

Only one count was recorded for this clone. J is TRBJ1-6 and V is TRBV6-5; possibly TRBD1 for D (5 bases). The CDR3 length is 14 residues. Trimming stripped 6 bases from V and 7 bases from J, with 13 bases between. Germline lookup yields CDR1 MNHEY and CDR2 SVGAGI. CDR3 protein: CASSRGRTNSPLHF. CDR3 nucleotide sequence: TGTGCCAGCAGCCGGGGACGGACGAATTCACCCCTCCACTTT.

The chain has TRBV9 and TRBJ2-2; D perhaps matches TRBD2 (6 bases). Trimming removed 0 bases at V and 1 base at J, with 7 bases between. Germline V gives CDR1 SGDLS, CDR2 YYNGEE. This CDR3 comprises 15 residues. CDR3 nucleotides: TGTGCCAGCAGCGTAGGGGGACTGAACACCGGGGAGCTGTTTTTT. Protein: CASSVGGLNTGELFF.

The V and J genes are TRBV7-9 and TRBJ2-5, with D unresolved. The CDR3 consists of 16 residues. V was trimmed by 5 bases and J by 1 base, leaving 17 bases between them. CDR1 is SEHNR, CDR2 FQNEAQ, per germline (reference sequence). CDR3 in DNA: TGTGCCAGCAGCCCCCTCAGTAGAAACCGCCAAGAGACCCAGTACTTC. Its translation: CASSPLSRNRQETQYF.

This clone was seen a single time. The chain joins TRBV7-8 to TRBJ2-1, with TRBD2 identical over 11 bases. Germline CDR1 reads SGHVS; CDR2 reads FQNEAQ. The CDR3 has 15 amino acids. V lost 3 bases, J lost 9 bases, and 7 bases stayed unmatched. The DNA for the CDR3 is TGTGCCAGCAGCTTTATTAGCGGGGGGGCCGGTGAGCAGTTCTTC. Translated, it gives CASSFISGGAGEQFF.

This chain connects TRBV6-1 to TRBJ1-4, with D possibly matching TRBD1 (5 bases). Trimming stripped 6 bases from V and 7 bases from J, with 18 bases between. Germline CDR1 is MNHNS and CDR2 is SASEGT. The CDR3 length is 15 residues. CDR3 sequence (DNA): TGTGCCAGCAGCAGGGACGAAAGTGGGAGTGAAAAACTGTTTTTT. It specifies CASSRDESGSEKLFF.